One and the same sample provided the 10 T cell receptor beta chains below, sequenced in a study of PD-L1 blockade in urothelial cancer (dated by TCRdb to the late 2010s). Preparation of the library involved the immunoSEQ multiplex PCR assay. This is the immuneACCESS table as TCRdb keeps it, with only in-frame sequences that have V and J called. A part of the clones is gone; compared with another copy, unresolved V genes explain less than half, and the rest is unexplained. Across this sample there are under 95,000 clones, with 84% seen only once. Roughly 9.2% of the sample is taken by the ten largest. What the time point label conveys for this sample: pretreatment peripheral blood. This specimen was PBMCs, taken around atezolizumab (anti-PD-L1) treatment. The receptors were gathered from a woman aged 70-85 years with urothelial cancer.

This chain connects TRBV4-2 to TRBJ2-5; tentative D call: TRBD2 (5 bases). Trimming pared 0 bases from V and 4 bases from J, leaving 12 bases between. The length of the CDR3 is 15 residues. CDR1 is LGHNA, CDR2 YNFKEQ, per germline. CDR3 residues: CASSQDQDLGETQYF. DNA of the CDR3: TGTGCCAGCAGCCAAGATCAGGACTTAGGAGAGACCCAGTACTTC.

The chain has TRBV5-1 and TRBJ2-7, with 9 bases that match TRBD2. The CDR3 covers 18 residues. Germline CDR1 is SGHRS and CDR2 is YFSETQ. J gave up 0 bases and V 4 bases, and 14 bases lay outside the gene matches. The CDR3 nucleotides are TGCGCCAGCAGCCTCCGGGGGGGAAGACTAGCGGCCTCCTACGAGCAGTACTTC. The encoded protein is CASSLRGGRLAASYEQYF.

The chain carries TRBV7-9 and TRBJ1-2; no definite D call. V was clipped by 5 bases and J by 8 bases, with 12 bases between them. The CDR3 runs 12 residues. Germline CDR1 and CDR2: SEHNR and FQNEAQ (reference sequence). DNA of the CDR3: TGTGCCAGCAGCCCTACGTCGGGAGGCTACACCTTC. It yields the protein CASSPTSGGYTF.

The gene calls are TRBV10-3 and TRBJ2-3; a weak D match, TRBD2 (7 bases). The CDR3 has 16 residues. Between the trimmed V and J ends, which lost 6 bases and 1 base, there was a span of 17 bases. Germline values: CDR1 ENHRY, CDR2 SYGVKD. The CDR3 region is CAIRPGQGGGTDTQYF. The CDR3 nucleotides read TGTGCCATCAGACCCGGACAAGGGGGGGGCACAGATACGCAGTATTTT.

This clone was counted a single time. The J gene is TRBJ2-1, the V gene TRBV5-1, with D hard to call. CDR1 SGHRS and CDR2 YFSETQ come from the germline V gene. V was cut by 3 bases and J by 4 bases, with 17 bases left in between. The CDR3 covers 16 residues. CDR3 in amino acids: CASSYVGGDIYNEQFF. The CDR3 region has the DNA TGCGCCAGCAGCTATGTCGGCGGTGATATTTACAATGAGCAGTTCTTC.

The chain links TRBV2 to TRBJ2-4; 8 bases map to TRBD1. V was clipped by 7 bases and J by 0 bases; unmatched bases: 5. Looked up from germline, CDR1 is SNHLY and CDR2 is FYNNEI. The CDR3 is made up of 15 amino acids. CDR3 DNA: TGTGCCAGCACCCAGGACAGGGTAGCCAAAAACATTCAGTACTTC. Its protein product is CASTQDRVAKNIQYF.

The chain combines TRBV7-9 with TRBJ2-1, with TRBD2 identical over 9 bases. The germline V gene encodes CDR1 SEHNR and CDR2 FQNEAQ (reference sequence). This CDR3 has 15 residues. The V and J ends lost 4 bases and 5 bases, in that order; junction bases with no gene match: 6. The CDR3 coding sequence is TGTGCCAGCAGCTGGAGCCTAGCGGGAAACAATGAGCAGTTCTTC. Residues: CASSWSLAGNNEQFF.

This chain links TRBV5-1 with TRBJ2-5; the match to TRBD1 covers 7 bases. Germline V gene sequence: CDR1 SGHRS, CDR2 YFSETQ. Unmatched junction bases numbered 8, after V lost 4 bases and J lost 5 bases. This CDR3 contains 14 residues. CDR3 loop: CASSVTGFDETQYF. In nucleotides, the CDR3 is TGCGCCAGCAGCGTGACAGGGTTTGATGAGACCCAGTACTTC.

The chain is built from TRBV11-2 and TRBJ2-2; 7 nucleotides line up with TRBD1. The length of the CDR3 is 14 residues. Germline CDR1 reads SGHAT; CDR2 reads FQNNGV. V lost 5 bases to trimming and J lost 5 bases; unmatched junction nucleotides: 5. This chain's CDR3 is CASSTGTATGELFF. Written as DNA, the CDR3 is TGTGCCAGCAGCACCGGGACAGCGACCGGGGAGCTGTTTTTT.

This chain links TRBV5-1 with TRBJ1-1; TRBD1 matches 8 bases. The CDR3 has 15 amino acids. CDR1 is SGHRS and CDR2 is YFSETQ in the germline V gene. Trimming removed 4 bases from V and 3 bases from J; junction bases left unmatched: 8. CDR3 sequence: CASSPQGARYTEAFF. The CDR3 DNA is TGCGCCAGCAGCCCCCAGGGGGCTCGCTACACTGAAGCTTTCTTT.